These T cell receptor beta chains were read from a single sample in a study of shared clonotypes between healthy human individuals. Sequencing was performed with immunoSEQ multiplex PCR; in TCRdb, only in-frame clones are kept and a portion is missing. The table records 2 million or so clones, about 94% of them present only once. The sample taken for sequencing was naive CD8+ T cells sorted from blood. Every receptor here comes from a man between 18 and 29 years old in good health. Both conserved end residues are trimmed from each CDR3. Not all rows give a size; the values are once, few, many and, for expanded clones, a class.

>TRBJ1-6|TRBV27|NA
ASSLSQGGGSPLH
>TRBJ2-4|TRBV5-4|once
ASSYGLAKNIQY
>TRBJ1-5|TRBV27|NA
ASARGHNQPQH
>TRBJ2-3|TRBV29-1|NA
SVWGQPSTDTQY
>TRBJ2-7|TRBV7-9|NA
ASSYSASYEQY
>TRBJ1-1|TRBV27|NA
ASLGTTGVSTEAF
>TRBJ2-7|TRBV28|NA
ASSFIGSNYEQY
>TRBJ1-1|TRBV4-1|once
ASSQGIGWGEAF
>TRBJ1-2|TRBV5-6|NA
ASSLVGDFYGYT
>TRBJ1-1|TRBV5-4|NA
ASSSPGQQVNTEAF